This entry lists 18 T cell receptor beta chains sequenced from one sample in a study of blood T cell repertoires in COVID-19. The data were produced by immunoSEQ multiplex PCR, yet TCRdb's version contains in-frame clones alone and is incomplete. Of 150,000 to 180,000 clones listed, about 80% are singletons. Material for sequencing was peripheral blood. The receptor set was obtained from a woman between 55 and 75 years old with acute or convalescent COVID-19.

The chain uses TRBV4-2 and TRBJ1-2, with a possible D match to TRBD1 (5 bases). V lost 0 bases, J lost 3 bases, and 14 bases lay in between. CDR3 length: 16 amino acids. Per the germline V gene, CDR1 is LGHNA and CDR2 is YNFKEQ. CDR3 DNA sequence: TGTGCCAGCAGCCAAGATATCGGTGCAGGGTACTATGGCTACACCTTC. Translation: CASSQDIGAGYYGYTF.

The V call is TRBV6-6, the J call TRBJ1-6; 7 nucleotides match TRBD1. CDR3 length: 17 residues. Per germline, CDR1 MNHNY and CDR2 SVGAGI (reference sequence). The V gene end was trimmed by 5 bases and the J gene end by 0 bases; junction bases not matched to a gene: 7. Here the CDR3 DNA reads TGTGCCAGCAGTCAACAGGGGCGAAGCTCCTATAATTCACCCCTCCACTTT. Protein sequence: CASSQQGRSSYNSPLHF.

This rearrangement joins TRBV7-6 to TRBJ2-5, with 11 nucleotides matching TRBD2. CDR3 length equals 16 residues. Trimming cost V 4 bases and J 1 base; bases outside gene matches: 5. Germline V gene lookup returns CDR1 SGHVS and CDR2 FNYEAQ. The chain's CDR3 is CASSSLAGGIQETQYF. Here the CDR3 DNA reads TGTGCCAGCAGCTCCCTAGCGGGGGGAATCCAAGAGACCCAGTACTTC. The whole variable domain, remainder taken from reference TRBV7-6 and TRBJ2-5, is GAGVSQSPRYKVTKRGQDVALRCDPISGHVSLYWYRQALGQGPEFLTYFNYEAQQDKSGLPNDRFSAERPEGSISTLTIQRTEQRDSAMYRCASSSLAGGIQETQYFGPGTRLLVL.

This clone was seen just once. This chain connects TRBV28 to TRBJ1-3; D is uncertain. Germline V gene data show CDR1 as MDHEN and CDR2 as SYDVKM. V lost 2 bases and J 0 bases, leaving 11 bases between the germline ends. This CDR3 spans 16 amino acids. CDR3 DNA sequence: TGTGCCAGCAGTTTAAGAGGATCCAGCTCTGGAAACACCATATATTTT. Translating it yields CASSLRGSSSGNTIYF.

The chain carries TRBV19 and TRBJ1-1, with 9 bases matching TRBD1. This CDR3 spans 15 amino acids. CDR1 and CDR2 from the germline V gene are LNHDA and SQIVND (reference sequence). V lost 9 bases and J lost 3; bases outside the gene matches: 11. CDR3 in amino acids: CASTEDRGEDTEAFF. The CDR3 DNA reads TGTGCCAGCACAGAGGACAGGGGTGAGGACACTGAAGCTTTCTTT.

The table lists this clone with a count of one. The genes are TRBV6-5 and TRBJ2-7; a possible D gene is TRBD1 (5 bases). This CDR3 comprises 14 residues. The V gene lost 6 bases and the J gene lost 1 base, with 13 bases spanning the gap. CDR1 is MNHEY, CDR2 SVGAGI, per germline. CDR3 coding DNA: TGTGCCAGCAGGAAGGGGCTTAGTTCCTACGAGCAGTACTTC. Its protein product is CASRKGLSSYEQYF.

J is TRBJ1-5 and V is TRBV19; tentatively, D is TRBD1 (6 bases). CDR3 size: 15 residues. Germline assignment: CDR1 LNHDA and CDR2 SQIVND (reference sequence). V was shortened by 7 bases and J by 1 base, with 14 bases between the two germline ends. This CDR3 is CASIIRGGSNQPQHF. The CDR3 nucleotides read TGTGCCAGTATTATCAGGGGTGGGAGCAATCAGCCCCAGCATTTT.

V gene TRBV3-1 (or the pseudogene TRBV3-2) combines with J gene TRBJ2-1; D is perhaps TRBD1 (6 bases). Germline V CDR1 and CDR2: LGHDT, YNNKEL (reference sequence). Trimming removed 1 base at V and 0 bases at J, with 13 bases between. The CDR3 contains 17 residues. The CDR3 nucleotides are TGTGCCAGCAGCCAAGGGGGGCTGTTTACCTCCTACAATGAGCAGTTCTTC. Translating gives CASSQGGLFTSYNEQFF.

The V and J genes are TRBV9 and TRBJ1-3; no definite D call. There are 16 residues in the CDR3. In germline, CDR1 is SGDLS, CDR2 YYNGEE. The V end lost 4 bases, the J end lost 0 bases, and 14 bases lay between the germline ends. The CDR3 loop reads CASSPDYLSSGNTIYF. The CDR3 coding sequence is TGTGCCAGCAGCCCAGACTATCTCAGCTCTGGAAACACCATATATTTT.

The chain joins TRBV5-1 to TRBJ2-3; 8 bases fit TRBD2. The CDR3 runs to 18 residues. V was pared by 4 bases and J by 2 bases, with 15 bases of the junction left unmatched. CDR1 is SGHRS and CDR2 is YFSETQ in the germline V gene. The CDR3 region is CASSLTGTQRGTTDTQYF. In nucleotides, the CDR3 is TGCGCCAGCAGCCTTACGGGAACCCAGCGGGGGACCACAGATACGCAGTATTTT.

The V and J genes are TRBV30 and TRBJ1-6, with 9 nucleotides matching TRBD1. Germline CDR1 GTSNPN, CDR2 SVGIG (reference sequence). J was trimmed by 3 bases and V by 1 base; bases with no gene match: 4. This CDR3 comprises 16 residues. CDR3 coding DNA: TGTGCCTGGAGTGCCCGGGACAGGGACTATAATTCACCCCTCCACTTT. Translating gives CAWSARDRDYNSPLHF.

The chain carries TRBV9 and TRBJ2-1; tentative D call: TRBD2 (5 bases). The CDR3 covers 13 residues. Germline loops: CDR1 SGDLS, CDR2 YYNGEE. V was shortened by 0 bases and J by 6 bases, with 7 bases between the two germline ends. The CDR3 spells CASSVVGVNEQFF. The CDR3 nucleotides read TGTGCCAGCAGCGTAGTCGGGGTCAATGAGCAGTTCTTC.

The chain links TRBV6-5 to TRBJ1-1, with a possible D match to TRBD1 (6 bases). The germline CDR1 and CDR2 sequences are MNHEY and SVGAGI. Trimming took off 0 bases at V and 7 bases at J, with 12 bases between the two ends. This CDR3 contains 14 residues. In DNA form, the CDR3 reads TGTGCCAGCAGTTACTCTGGACAGCGAAATGAAGCTTTCTTT. Translation: CASSYSGQRNEAFF.

The J gene is TRBJ2-2, the V gene TRBV7-9, with a possible D match to TRBD1 (5 bases). The CDR3 has 14 residues. V gave up 3 bases and J gave up 6 bases, with 11 bases separating them. The germline V gene has CDR1 SEHNR and CDR2 FQNEAQ (reference sequence). The CDR3 DNA reads TGTGCCAGCAGCTTTGTCAGGGAAGCCGGGGAGCTGTTTTTT. Translating it yields CASSFVREAGELFF.

The chain recombines TRBV29-1 with TRBJ2-1; possibly TRBD2 for D (5 bases). CDR1 is SQVTM and CDR2 is ANQGSEA in the germline V gene. The CDR3 runs 11 residues. The CDR3 sequence: CTVGDINEQFF. DNA for the CDR3: TGCACCGTCGGGGATATCAATGAGCAGTTCTTC.

Regarding this clone: Distinct nucleotide sequences in the sample also encode this CDR3. The gene calls are TRBV3-1 (or the pseudogene TRBV3-2) and TRBJ1-2; possible D gene TRBD1, 5 bases. V lost 1 base to trimming and J lost 8 bases, with 14 bases between them. CDR1 and CDR2 from the germline V gene are LGHDT and YNNKEL (reference sequence). This CDR3 spans 14 amino acids. The CDR3 is CASSQGGGGGGYTF. CDR3 nucleotides: TGTGCCAGCAGCCAAGGAGGTGGGGGAGGGGGCTACACCTTC.

The V and J genes are TRBV28 and TRBJ1-2; D is ambiguous. CDR3 length: 13 residues. V gave up 3 bases and J gave up 2 bases, with 7 bases separating them. CDR1 is MDHEN and CDR2 is SYDVKM in the germline V gene. The chain's CDR3 is CASSLGRNYGYTF. The DNA of the CDR3 is TGTGCCAGCAGTTTGGGCAGGAACTATGGCTACACCTTC.

This sequence joins TRBV14 and TRBJ2-7; 8 bases agree with TRBD1. The V and J ends lost 4 bases and 3 bases, in that order; junction bases with no gene match: 5. CDR1 and CDR2 from the germline V gene are SGHDN and FVKESK. CDR3 length: 14 residues. The CDR3 is CASSPGTGRYEQYV. The CDR3 nucleotides read TGTGCCAGCAGCCCCGGGACAGGCCGCTACGAGCAGTACGTC.